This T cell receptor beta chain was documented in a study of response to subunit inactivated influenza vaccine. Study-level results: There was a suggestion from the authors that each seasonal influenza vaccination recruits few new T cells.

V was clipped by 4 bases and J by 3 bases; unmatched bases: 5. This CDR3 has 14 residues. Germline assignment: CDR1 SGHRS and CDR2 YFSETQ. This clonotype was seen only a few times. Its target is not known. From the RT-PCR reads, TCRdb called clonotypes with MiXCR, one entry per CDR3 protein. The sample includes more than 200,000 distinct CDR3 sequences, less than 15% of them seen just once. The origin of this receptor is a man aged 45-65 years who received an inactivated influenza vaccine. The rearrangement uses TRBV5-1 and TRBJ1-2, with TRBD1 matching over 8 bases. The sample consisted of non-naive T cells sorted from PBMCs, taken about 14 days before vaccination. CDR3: CASSKPGQDYGYTF. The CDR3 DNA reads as TGCGCCAGCAGCAAACCGGGACAGGACTATGGCTACACCTTC.